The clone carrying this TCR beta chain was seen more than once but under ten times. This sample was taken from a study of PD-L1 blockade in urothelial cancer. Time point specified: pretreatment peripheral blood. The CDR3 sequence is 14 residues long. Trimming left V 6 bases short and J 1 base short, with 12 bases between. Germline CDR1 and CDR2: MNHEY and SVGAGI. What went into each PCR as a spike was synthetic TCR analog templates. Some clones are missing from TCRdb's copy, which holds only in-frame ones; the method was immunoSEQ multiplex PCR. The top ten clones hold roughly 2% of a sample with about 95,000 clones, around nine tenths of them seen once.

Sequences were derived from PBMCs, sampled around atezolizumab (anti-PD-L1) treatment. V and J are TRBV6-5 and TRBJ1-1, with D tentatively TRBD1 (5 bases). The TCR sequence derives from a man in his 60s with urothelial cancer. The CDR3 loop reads CASRPDIWNTEAFF. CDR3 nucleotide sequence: TGTGCCAGCAGACCGGACATATGGAACACTGAAGCTTTCTTT.